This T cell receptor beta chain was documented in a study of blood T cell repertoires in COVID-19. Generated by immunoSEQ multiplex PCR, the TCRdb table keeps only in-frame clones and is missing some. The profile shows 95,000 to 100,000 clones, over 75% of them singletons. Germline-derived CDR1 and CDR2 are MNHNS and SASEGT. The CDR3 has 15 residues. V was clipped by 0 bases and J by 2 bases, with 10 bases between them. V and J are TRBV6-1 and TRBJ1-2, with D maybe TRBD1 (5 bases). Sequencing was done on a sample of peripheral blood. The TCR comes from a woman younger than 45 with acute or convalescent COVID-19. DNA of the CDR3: TGTGCCAGCAGTGAAGCCCCGGGACTCAACTATGGCTACACCTTC. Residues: CASSEAPGLNYGYTF.